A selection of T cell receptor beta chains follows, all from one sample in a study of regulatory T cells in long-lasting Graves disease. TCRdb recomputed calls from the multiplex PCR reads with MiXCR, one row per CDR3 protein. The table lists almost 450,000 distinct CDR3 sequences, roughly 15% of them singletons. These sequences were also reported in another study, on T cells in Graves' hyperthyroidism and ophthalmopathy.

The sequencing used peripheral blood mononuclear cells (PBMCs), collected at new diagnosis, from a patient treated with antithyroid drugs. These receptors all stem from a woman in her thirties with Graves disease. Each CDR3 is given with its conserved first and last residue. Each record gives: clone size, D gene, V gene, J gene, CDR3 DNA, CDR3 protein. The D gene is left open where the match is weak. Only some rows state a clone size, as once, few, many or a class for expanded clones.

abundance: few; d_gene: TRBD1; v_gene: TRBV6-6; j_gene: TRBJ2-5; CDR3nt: TGTGCCAGCAGTTACTCGACAGGGGGGGAGACCCAGTACTTC; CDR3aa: CASSYSTGGETQYF
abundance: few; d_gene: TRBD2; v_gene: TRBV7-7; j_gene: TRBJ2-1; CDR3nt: TGTGCTAGCAGCTTGGGACTAGGGGGAGGTGAGCAGTTCTTC; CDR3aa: CASSLGLGGGEQFF
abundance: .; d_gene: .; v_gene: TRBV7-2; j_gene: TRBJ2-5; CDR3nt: TGTGCCAGCAGCCCCTGTTGGGGGAGCCAAGAGACCCAGTACTTC; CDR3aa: CASSPCWGSQETQYF
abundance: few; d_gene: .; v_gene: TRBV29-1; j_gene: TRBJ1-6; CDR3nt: TGCAGCGTTGATGAAGGCGGTGGTTCACCCCTCCACTTT; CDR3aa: CSVDEGGGSPLHF
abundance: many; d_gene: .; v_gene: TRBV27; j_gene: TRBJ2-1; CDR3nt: TGTGCCAGCAGTTTTCAGCGGAGGGATGAGCAGTTCTTC; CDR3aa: CASSFQRRDEQFF
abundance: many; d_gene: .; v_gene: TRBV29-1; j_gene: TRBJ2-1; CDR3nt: TGCAGCGTTCCCCCTTCGGTAGGCAGGGGTTTGGAGAATGAGCAGTTCTTC; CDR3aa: CSVPPSVGRGLENEQFF
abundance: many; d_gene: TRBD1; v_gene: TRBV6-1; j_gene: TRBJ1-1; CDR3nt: TGTGCCAGCATGGAACGAGGGGGCCGAACTGAAGCTTTCTTT; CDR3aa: CASMERGGRTEAFF
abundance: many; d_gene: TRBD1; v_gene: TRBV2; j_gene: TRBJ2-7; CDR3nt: TGTGCCAGCGGGACAGGAAATTTATACGAGCAGTACTTC; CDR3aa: CASGTGNLYEQYF
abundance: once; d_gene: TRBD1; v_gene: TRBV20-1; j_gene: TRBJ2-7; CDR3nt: TGCAGTCCCCTCGGGACAGGCACCTACGAGCAGTACTTC; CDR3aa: CSPLGTGTYEQYF
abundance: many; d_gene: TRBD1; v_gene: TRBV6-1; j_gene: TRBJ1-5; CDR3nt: TGTGCCAGCCGGGACAGCTTCAATCAGCCCCAGCATTTT; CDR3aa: CASRDSFNQPQHF
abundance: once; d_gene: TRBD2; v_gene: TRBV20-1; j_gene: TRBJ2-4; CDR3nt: TGCAGTGCTTCAAGACTAGCGGGAGCGGGAACACCCCAAAACATTCAGTACTTC; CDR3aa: CSASRLAGAGTPQNIQYF
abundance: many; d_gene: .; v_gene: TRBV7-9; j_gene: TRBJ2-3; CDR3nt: TGTGCCAGCAGCCCCCCAGTTTCCACAGATACGCAGTATTTT; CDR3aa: CASSPPVSTDTQYF
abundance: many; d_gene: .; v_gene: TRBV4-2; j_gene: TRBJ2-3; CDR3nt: TGTGCCAGCAGCCAAGAGGTTCGGGCGGGATCTGATACGCAGTATTTT; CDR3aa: CASSQEVRAGSDTQYF
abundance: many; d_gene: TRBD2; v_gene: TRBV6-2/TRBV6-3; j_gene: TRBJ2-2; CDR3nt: TGTGCCAGCACCAAAAGGGGACTAGCGAGCGCGAACACCGGGGAGCTGTTTTTT; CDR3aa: CASTKRGLASANTGELFF
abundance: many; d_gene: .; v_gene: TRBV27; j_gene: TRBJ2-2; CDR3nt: TGTGCCAGCAGTCCCGCTAGCGGGGAGCTGTTTTTT; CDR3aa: CASSPASGELFF
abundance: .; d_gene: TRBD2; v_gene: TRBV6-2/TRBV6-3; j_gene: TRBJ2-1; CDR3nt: TGTGCCAGCAGTTACTCGAAGGTTCGGGCGGGAGGCCCTCTCAATGAGCAGTTCTTC; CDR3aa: CASSYSKVRAGGPLNEQFF
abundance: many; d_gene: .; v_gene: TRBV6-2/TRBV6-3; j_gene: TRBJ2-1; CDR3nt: TGTGCCAGCAGTTACCCAGGACACTACAATGAGCAGTTCTTC; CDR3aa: CASSYPGHYNEQFF
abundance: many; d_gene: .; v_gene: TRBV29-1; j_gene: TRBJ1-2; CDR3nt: TGCAGCGTTGAAGATAGCGGCTTAGGCTATGGCTACACCTTC; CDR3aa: CSVEDSGLGYGYTF
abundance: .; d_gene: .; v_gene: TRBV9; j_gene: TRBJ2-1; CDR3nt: TGTGCCAGCAGCGTACGCACAGACTCCTACAATGAGCAGTTCTTC; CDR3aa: CASSVRTDSYNEQFF
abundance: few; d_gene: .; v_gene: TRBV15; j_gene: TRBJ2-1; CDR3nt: TGTGCCACCAGCAGCCTGCACAGCGAGCAGTTCTTC; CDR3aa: CATSSLHSEQFF
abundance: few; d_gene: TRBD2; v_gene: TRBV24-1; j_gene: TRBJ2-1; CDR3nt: TGTGCCACTTCGACTAGCGGGAGGGAGGATGAGCAGTTCTTC; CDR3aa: CATSTSGREDEQFF
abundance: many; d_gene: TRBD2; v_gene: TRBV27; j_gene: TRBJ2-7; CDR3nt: TGTGCCAGCGCCATCGGACTAGCGAGTACCTACGAGCAGTACTTC; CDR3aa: CASAIGLASTYEQYF
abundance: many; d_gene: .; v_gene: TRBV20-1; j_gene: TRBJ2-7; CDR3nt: TGCAGTGCTAGGGGGAGTCTTGACTACGAGCAGTACTTC; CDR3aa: CSARGSLDYEQYF
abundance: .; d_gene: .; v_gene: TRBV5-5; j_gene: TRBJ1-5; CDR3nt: TGTGCCAGCAGCGTTACAGGGCCCTGGAGCAATCAGCCCCAGCATTTT; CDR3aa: CASSVTGPWSNQPQHF
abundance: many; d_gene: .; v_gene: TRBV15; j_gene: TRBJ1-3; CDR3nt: TGTGCCACCAGCAGAGATTCTGGAAACACCATATATTTT; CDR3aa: CATSRDSGNTIYF
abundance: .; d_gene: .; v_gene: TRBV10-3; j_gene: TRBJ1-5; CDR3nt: TGTGCCATCAAGGCCAAGGGTAGTCAGCCCCAGCATTTT; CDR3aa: CAIKAKGSQPQHF
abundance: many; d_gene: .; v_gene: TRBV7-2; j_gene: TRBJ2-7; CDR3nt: TGTGCCAGCAGTCTCGAAGCGGGCCACCCCTACGAGCAGTACTTC; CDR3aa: CASSLEAGHPYEQYF